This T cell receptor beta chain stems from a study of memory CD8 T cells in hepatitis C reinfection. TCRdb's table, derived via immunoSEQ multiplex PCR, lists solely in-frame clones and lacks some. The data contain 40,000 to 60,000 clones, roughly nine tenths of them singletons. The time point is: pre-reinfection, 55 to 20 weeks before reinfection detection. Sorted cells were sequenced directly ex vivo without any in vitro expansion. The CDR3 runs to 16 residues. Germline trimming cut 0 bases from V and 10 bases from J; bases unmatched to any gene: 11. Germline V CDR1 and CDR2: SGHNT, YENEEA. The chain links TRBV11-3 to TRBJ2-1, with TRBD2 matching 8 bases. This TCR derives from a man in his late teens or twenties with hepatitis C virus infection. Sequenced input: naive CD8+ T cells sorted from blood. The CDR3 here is CASSLDGREAWIEQFF. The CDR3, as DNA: TGTGCCAGCAGCTTAGATGGGCGGGAGGCGTGGATCGAGCAGTTCTTC.